The 4 T cell receptor beta chains listed next were all sequenced from one sample in a study of blood T cells in healthy people across ages. Through a sample-barcoded 5' primer and a J-beta primer mix, a second PCR was run for roughly 7 to 12 cycles. TCRdb re-derived calls from the 5' RACE reads in MiXCR, one entry per CDR3 protein. This table holds roughly 500,000 distinct CDR3 sequences, approximately 25% found once. Separately, the same data were catalogued under a study of T cells of mothers and their children.

Sequencing was carried out using blood. These receptor sequences come from a boy aged 10-17 years in good health.

This clonotype showed up many times. V gene TRBV28 combines with J gene TRBJ2-1; 11 bases align to TRBD2. V lost 3 bases, J lost 10 bases, and 5 bases stayed unmatched. The CDR3 has 14 residues. Germline lookup yields CDR1 MDHEN and CDR2 SYDVKM. For the CDR3, the DNA is TGTGCCAGCAGTTTGGGACTAGCGGTAATGGAGCAGTTCTTC. Translated: CASSLGLAVMEQFF.

The chain links TRBV13 to TRBJ2-5; D perhaps matches TRBD1 (6 bases). The J call is in doubt because the DNA end fits TRBJ2-1 better. The CDR3 is 13 residues long. Germline V gene lookup returns CDR1 PRHDT and CDR2 FYEKMQ (reference sequence). DNA for the CDR3: TGTGCCAGCAGCTCCGGGACAAGAGGCGAGCAGTTCTTC. Protein product: CASSSGTRGEQFF.

For the CDR3, the DNA is TGCAGCGTCCGCATGGACACCGGGGAGCTGTTTTTT. Amino acids: CSVRMDTGELFF. V gene TRBV29-1 combines with J gene TRBJ2-2; D is unclear. V lost 6 bases and J lost 3, with 8 bases in between. CDR1 is SQVTM and CDR2 is ANQGSEA in the germline V gene. CDR3 length: 12 amino acids.

This clonotype was seen only a few times. The rearrangement uses TRBV7-2 and TRBJ2-5, with 7 bases matching TRBD1. The CDR3 is made up of 15 amino acids. Germline CDR1 SGHTA, CDR2 FQGNSA. The V and J ends lost 5 bases and 4 bases, in that order; junction bases with no gene match: 10. Here the CDR3 DNA reads TGTGCCAGCAGCCCATCAATGGGACAGCTAGAGACCCAGTACTTC. This translates into CASSPSMGQLETQYF.